This T cell receptor (beta chain) emerged from a study of blood T cell repertoires in COVID-19. V shed 4 bases and J 5 bases; nucleotides not matched to a gene: 5. Germline CDR1 is LNHDA and CDR2 is SQIVND (reference sequence). The CDR3 covers 15 residues. Per the study methods: Counts of nucleated cells, estimated from reference gene primer amplification, were obtained. Sequencing was performed with immunoSEQ multiplex PCR; in TCRdb, only in-frame clones are kept and a portion is missing. For V, J and clone size, that table is used; D and trimming come from the DNA. Here the sample spans approximately 350,000 clones, about nine tenths being singletons.

Sequencing was done on a sample of peripheral blood. The gene calls are TRBV19 and TRBJ1-2, with TRBD1 identical over 12 bases. The TCR originated in a woman between 65 and 79 years old with COVID-19, enrolled during active disease. The CDR3 spells CASSKRGQGAYGYTF. The DNA of the CDR3 is TGTGCCAGTAGTAAGAGGGGACAGGGGGCATATGGCTACACCTTC.